The present TCR beta chain was sequenced within a study of read filtering for tumor transcriptome and immune sequencing. Findings and limits, study-wide: Even smaller IR-seq throughput identified most shared clonotypes.

A remark on this clonotype: Antigen: not known.

Trimming took off 0 bases at V and 0 bases at J, with 9 bases between the two ends. CDR3 length: 16 residues. Molecular barcoded adaptors covering alpha/delta and beta/gamma chains were used on roughly 400 ng RNA. TCRdb processed the reads anew with MiXCR; each CDR3 protein has one entry. The repertoire holds tens of thousands of distinct CDR3 sequences, with over 9.5% as singletons. At the time of active disease, bone marrow was collected from every patient. This clonotype was obtained from a donor at least 40 years old with multiple myeloma. The genes are TRBV6-7 and TRBJ1-3; D unresolved. TRBV6-7 is an ORF for which the function is uncertain. Sequencing was performed on a population of CD138-negative cells sorted from bone marrow. The CDR3: CASSYSAMVSGNTIYF. The CDR3 DNA reads TGTGCCAGCAGTTACTCGGCGATGGTCTCTGGAAACACCATATATTTT.